Below are 20 T cell receptor beta chains sequenced from a single sample in a study of blood T cell repertoires in COVID-19 (TCRdb year 2020). Libraries were built with the immunoSEQ multiplex PCR assay. What TCRdb holds here is the immuneACCESS table cut down to in-frame rearrangements. Part of the clones is not present; checked against another copy, under half of the missing clones reflect an unresolved V gene, and the others are unexplained. Present in this sample are about 150,000 clones, approximately 78% of which were seen just once. In total, the top ten clones hold roughly 15% of the sample. Sequencing was carried out using peripheral blood. The receptors stem from a human donor with acute or convalescent COVID-19. The donor label of this sample is uncertain.

The chain has TRBV18 and TRBJ2-6; D is undetermined. Trimming stripped 3 bases from V and 0 bases from J, with 9 bases between. The CDR3 is made up of 16 amino acids. Germline V gene lookup returns CDR1 KGHSH and CDR2 LQKENI. The CDR3 here is CASSPISSSGANVLTF. The CDR3 DNA sequence: TGTGCCAGCTCACCCATAAGTAGCTCTGGGGCCAACGTCCTGACTTTC. Based on the CDR3 plus reference TRBV18 and TRBJ2-6, the full variable domain is NAGVMQNPRHLVRRRGQEARLRCSPMKGHSHVYWYRQLPEEGLKFMVYLQKENIIDESGMPKERFSAEFPKEGPSILRIQQVVRGDSAAYFCASSPISSSGANVLTFGAGSRLTVL.

The table lists this clone with a count of one. The CDR3 here is CAISEGSVPETQYF. The CDR3 DNA reads as TGTGCCATCAGTGAGGGGAGCGTCCCGGAGACCCAGTACTTC. The genes are TRBV10-3 and TRBJ2-5; D might be TRBD2 (5 bases). This CDR3 contains 14 residues. With 2 bases removed from V and 5 bases from J, the gap between germline ends came to 12 bases. Per the germline V gene, CDR1 is ENHRY and CDR2 is SYGVKD.

CDR3: CASSLALGQGSGQAFF. The CDR3 DNA reads as TGCGCCAGCAGCTTGGCCCTTGGACAGGGGTCGGGTCAAGCTTTCTTT. The rearrangement links TRBV5-1 to TRBJ1-1; TRBD1 matches at 9 bases. CDR1 is SGHRS, CDR2 YFSETQ, per germline. The CDR3 contains 16 residues. With V trimmed by 0 bases and J by 9 bases, 12 bases remained unmatched.

The CDR3, as DNA: TGTGCCAGCTCACTACTAGCGGGGGGCACAGATACGCAGTATTTT. This sequence encodes CASSLLAGGTDTQYF. This sequence joins TRBV18 and TRBJ2-3; the match to TRBD2 covers 11 bases. The CDR3 extends over 15 amino acids. Germline V gene sequence: CDR1 KGHSH, CDR2 LQKENI. The junction had 1 base not matched to a gene; V was cut back by 4 bases and J by 1 base. The whole variable domain, filled in from reference TRBV18 and TRBJ2-3, reads NAGVMQNPRHLVRRRGQEARLRCSPMKGHSHVYWYRQLPEEGLKFMVYLQKENIIDESGMPKERFSAEFPKEGPSILRIQQVVRGDSAAYFCASSLLAGGTDTQYFGPGTRLTVL.

The gene calls are TRBV2 and TRBJ1-2; D call uncertain. CDR1 and CDR2 (germline): SNHLY, FYNNEI. V was shortened by 8 bases and J by 4 bases, with 14 bases between the two germline ends. The CDR3 is 13 amino acids. CDR3 DNA sequence: TGTGCCAGCCGAGATGGGTACAGCTATGGCTACACCTTC. Its translation: CASRDGYSYGYTF.

The chain recombines TRBV30 with TRBJ1-4; D is ambiguous. Germline-derived CDR1 and CDR2 are GTSNPN and SVGIG (reference sequence). The ends were cut back, 2 bases at V and 10 bases at J, with 20 bases in the middle. This CDR3 comprises 15 residues. The CDR3 loop reads CAWSQTNRMVGKLFF. In DNA, the CDR3 is TGTGCCTGGAGTCAAACTAATCGGATGGTGGGAAAACTGTTTTTT.

The rearrangement uses TRBV7-2 and TRBJ2-7; 8 bases align to TRBD1. The CDR3 has 15 residues. Per the germline V gene, CDR1 is SGHTA and CDR2 is FQGNSA. Losses at the gene ends were 2 bases for V and 3 bases for J; bases not matched to a gene: 6. The CDR3 loop reads CASSLIQGGIYEQYF. DNA of the CDR3: TGTGCCAGCAGCTTAATACAGGGGGGTATCTACGAGCAGTACTTC.

The chain employs TRBV7-2 and TRBJ1-5; possible D gene TRBD1, 5 bases. Trimming took 6 bases from V and 9 from J, leaving 18 bases between them. The CDR3 consists of 14 residues. Germline lookup yields CDR1 SGHTA and CDR2 FQGNSA. The CDR3 loop reads CASSEGPGKGPQHF. CDR3 nucleotides: TGTGCCAGCAGTGAAGGGCCAGGGAAGGGGCCCCAGCATTTT.

The V and J genes are TRBV2 and TRBJ1-6; 12 bases are shared with TRBD1. The CDR3 consists of 16 residues. V lost 2 bases to trimming and J lost 7 bases; unmatched junction nucleotides: 3. Germline V gene lookup returns CDR1 SNHLY and CDR2 FYNNEI. The CDR3 DNA reads TGTGCCAGCAGTGAATGGGACAGGGGGCAGAATTCACCCCTCCACTTT. This translates into CASSEWDRGQNSPLHF.

The chain uses TRBV2 and TRBJ2-5; 8 bases line up with TRBD1. Trimming removed 6 bases from V and 2 bases from J; junction bases left unmatched: 8. CDR1 and CDR2 from the germline V gene are SNHLY and FYNNEI. This CDR3 has 15 amino acids. The CDR3 DNA follows: TGTGCCAGCAGCTGGGACAGGACGGTACAAGAGACCCAGTACTTC. Translated, it gives CASSWDRTVQETQYF. Full variable domain (outside the CDR3, taken from reference TRBV2 and TRBJ2-5): EPEVTQTPSHQVTQMGQEVILRCVPISNHLYFYWYRQILGQKVEFLVSFYNNEISEKSEIFDDQFSVERPDGSNFTLKIRSTKLEDSAMYFCASSWDRTVQETQYFGPGTRLLVL.

This rearrangement joins TRBV19 to TRBJ1-6; 9 bases map to TRBD1. V lost 7 bases to trimming and J lost 6 bases; unmatched junction nucleotides: 10. Germline V gives CDR1 LNHDA, CDR2 SQIVND (reference sequence). The CDR3 sequence is 16 residues long. The CDR3 bases are TGTGCCAGTACCCCCGGGACAGGGTTTCTTAATTCACCCCTCCACTTT. Its translation is CASTPGTGFLNSPLHF.

The chain links TRBV7-2 to TRBJ2-1, with TRBD1 matching over 12 bases. The germline gives CDR1 SGHTA, CDR2 FQGNSA. CDR3 length: 15 amino acids. Unmatched junction bases numbered 5, after V lost 4 bases and J lost 7 bases. For the CDR3, the DNA is TGTGCCAGCAGCTCGGGACAGGGGGCTCGAAATGAGCAGTTCTTC. Translated: CASSSGQGARNEQFF.

This CDR3 is CASSLILDQPQHF. For the CDR3, the DNA is TGTGCCAGCAGCTTGATACTAGATCAGCCCCAGCATTTT. The chain has TRBV5-5 and TRBJ1-5, with no clear D. CDR1 is SGHKS, CDR2 YYEKEE, per germline (reference sequence). The CDR3 runs to 13 residues. V was shortened by 1 base and J by 5 bases, with 7 bases between the two germline ends.

The gene calls are TRBV2 and TRBJ2-2; TRBD1 is a possible D gene (5 bases). This CDR3 spans 15 amino acids. The V end lost 6 bases, the J end lost 1 base, and 12 bases lay between the germline ends. Looked up from germline, CDR1 is SNHLY and CDR2 is FYNNEI. The DNA of the CDR3 is TGTGCCAGCAGCCTAGGACAATTGAACACCGGGGAGCTGTTTTTT. Protein: CASSLGQLNTGELFF.

The gene calls are TRBV7-2 and TRBJ2-3; 13 bases match TRBD2. With V trimmed by 5 bases and J by 6 bases, 5 bases remained unmatched. Looked up from germline, CDR1 is SGHTA and CDR2 is FQGNSA. The length of the CDR3 is 15 residues. The CDR3 nucleotides are TGTGCCAGCAGCCTGACTAGCGGGGGGTGGGATACGCAGTATTTT. Translating gives CASSLTSGGWDTQYF.

This sequence joins TRBV5-3 and TRBJ2-1; TRBD2 aligns across 8 bases. TRBV5-3 is filed as an ORF, its function uncertain. With 4 bases clipped from V and 0 bases from J, the junction kept 3 bases outside the gene matches. The CDR3 is 15 residues long. The CDR3 bases are TGTGCCAGAAGCCCAAGCGGGAGCTCCTACAATGAGCAGTTCTTC. This encodes CARSPSGSSYNEQFF.

The DNA of the CDR3 is TGTGCCAGCAGCCGCCAAGCGGGGGATAGCACAGATACGCAGTATTTT. Protein product: CASSRQAGDSTDTQYF. The J gene is TRBJ2-3, the V gene TRBV4-2; 8 nucleotides agree with TRBD2. V shed 4 bases, J shed 0 bases, and the junction held 6 bases outside the gene matches. This CDR3 region has 16 residues. Germline-derived CDR1 and CDR2 are LGHNA and YNFKEQ.

The chain has TRBV6-5 and TRBJ1-5; no firm D call. Between the trimmed V and J ends, which lost 6 bases and 1 base, there was a span of 7 bases. CDR3 length: 13 amino acids. Germline V gene data show CDR1 as MNHEY and CDR2 as SVGAGI. The CDR3 region has the DNA TGTGCCAGCAGCACGGAGAGCAATCAGCCCCAGCATTTT. It is translated as CASSTESNQPQHF.

The genes are TRBV5-1 and TRBJ1-2; the match to TRBD1 covers 7 bases. This CDR3 is 17 amino acids long. Looked up from germline, CDR1 is SGHRS and CDR2 is YFSETQ. Trimming at V came to 0 bases and at J to 9 bases, leaving 17 bases not matched to a gene. CDR3: CASSLAVGGEFSVSYTF. DNA for the CDR3: TGCGCCAGCAGCTTGGCCGTAGGGGGCGAATTCTCGGTGAGCTACACCTTC.

V is TRBV3-1 (or the pseudogene TRBV3-2) and J is TRBJ1-3; D is undetermined. V shed 4 bases and J shed 0 bases, with 7 bases lying between them. This CDR3 is built from 14 residues. Germline V lookup: CDR1 LGHDT, CDR2 YNNKEL (reference sequence). The CDR3 DNA sequence: TGTGCCAGCAGCCCCTTAGCCTCTGGAAACACCATATATTTT. Its protein product is CASSPLASGNTIYF.